This T cell receptor beta chain originates from a study of blood T cell repertoires in COVID-19. Study-level background: Material from acute and convalescent COVID-19 was sourced from the United States, Italy and Spain. In each case, the material was cDNA or gDNA derived from T cells, B-cell-depleted T cells, or PBMCs.

Original processing notes: The authors estimated nucleated cell counts from reference gene primer amplification. The assay was immunoSEQ multiplex PCR, and TCRdb's table has in-frame clones only and misses some. That table is the source of V, J and clone size, and D and trimming were worked out from the DNA. This sample has about 68,000 clones, with about nine tenths found just once. The material sequenced was peripheral blood. The TCR comes from a man younger than 40 with acute or convalescent COVID-19.

CDR3 sequence reads: CASSLAGGTDTQYF. In nucleotides, the CDR3 is TGTGCCAGCAGCTTAGCGGGAGGCACAGATACGCAGTATTTT. The rearrangement links TRBV7-3 to TRBJ2-3; 7 bases map to TRBD2. Germline CDR1 is SGHTA and CDR2 is FQGTGA. The V and J ends lost 2 bases and 1 base, in that order; junction bases with no gene match: 0. CDR3 size: 14 residues.